This paragraph reports one T cell receptor (beta chain). It may be a read error: a sequence one base away is much more abundant. From germline, CDR1 is LNHNV and CDR2 YYDKDF (reference sequence). This CDR3 is built from 16 residues. Trimming took 5 bases from V and 5 from J; bases not matched to a gene: 7. The sample comes from a study of blood T cells in healthy people across ages. A sample-barcoded 5' primer and a J-beta primer mix were used in a second PCR of roughly 7 to 12 cycles. All cDNA molecules were each tagged by a template-switch adaptor with 12 random nucleotides. MiXCR was run by TCRdb on the 5' RACE reads, yielding one entry per CDR3 protein. Of about 780,000 distinct CDR3 sequences listed, more than 35% are singletons.

The chain carries TRBV15 and TRBJ2-7, with 15 bases matching TRBD2. Material for sequencing was blood. This receptor was obtained from a man older than 75 in good health. The CDR3 is CATSLGLAGGKDEQYF. The CDR3 nucleotides are TGTGCCACCAGCCTGGGACTAGCGGGAGGCAAGGACGAGCAGTACTTC.